These T cell receptor beta chains were read from a single sample in a study of T cell repertoires in cytomegalovirus infection. Using its own MiXCR run on the reads, TCRdb lists one record per CDR3 protein. Among about 76,000 distinct CDR3 sequences listed, less than 4.5% were seen once. The sample comprised PBMCs. These receptors originate from a human donor in good health (CMV status not recorded). Some clones in this sample may be carry-over from other donors' samples. Both conserved end residues are part of each CDR3. The D gene is left open where the match is weak. Size is omitted from some rows. Given values are once, few, many or a class for expanded clones.

d_gene: .
abundance: many
v_gene: TRBV6-2/TRBV6-3
j_gene: TRBJ2-2
CDR3nt: TGTGCCAGCAGCCCCGGACAGTGGAACACCGGGGAGCTGTTTTTT
CDR3aa: CASSPGQWNTGELFF

d_gene: .
abundance: many
v_gene: TRBV7-2
j_gene: TRBJ2-3
CDR3nt: TGTGCCAGCAGCTTAGCGCACAGCACAGATACGCAGTATTTT
CDR3aa: CASSLAHSTDTQYF

d_gene: .
abundance: .
v_gene: TRBV28
j_gene: TRBJ1-2
CDR3nt: TGTGCCAGCAGTTTCGCCGACCGAAACTATGGCTACACCTTC
CDR3aa: CASSFADRNYGYTF

d_gene: .
abundance: many
v_gene: TRBV12-3/TRBV12-4
j_gene: TRBJ1-6
CDR3nt: TGTGCCAGCAGCGAGCGGGATAATTCACCCCTCCACTTT
CDR3aa: CASSERDNSPLHF

d_gene: TRBD1
abundance: many
v_gene: TRBV18
j_gene: TRBJ1-1
CDR3nt: TGTGCCAGCTCACCAAGGGACAGCTTACTGAACACTGAAGCTTTCTTT
CDR3aa: CASSPRDSLLNTEAFF

d_gene: .
abundance: many
v_gene: TRBV28
j_gene: TRBJ1-1
CDR3nt: TGTGCCAGCAGTTACACGAACACTGAAGCTTTCTTT
CDR3aa: CASSYTNTEAFF

d_gene: .
abundance: many
v_gene: TRBV7-9
j_gene: TRBJ1-4
CDR3nt: TGTGCCAGCAGCCCGCTAGGGACTAATGAAAAACTGTTTTTT
CDR3aa: CASSPLGTNEKLFF

d_gene: TRBD2
abundance: many
v_gene: TRBV11-2
j_gene: TRBJ2-1
CDR3nt: TGTGCCAGCAGCTCGGGGGGCAATGAGCAGTTCTTC
CDR3aa: CASSSGGNEQFF

d_gene: .
abundance: many
v_gene: TRBV6-1
j_gene: TRBJ1-2
CDR3nt: TGTGCTAGGGGGGCCAGAAACTATGGCTACACCTTC
CDR3aa: CARGARNYGYTF

d_gene: .
abundance: many
v_gene: TRBV3-1
j_gene: TRBJ2-5
CDR3nt: TGTGCCAGCAGCCCACACCACCAAGAGACCCAGTACTTC
CDR3aa: CASSPHHQETQYF

d_gene: TRBD2
abundance: many
v_gene: TRBV28
j_gene: TRBJ2-3
CDR3nt: TGTGCCAGCAGTTCAAAAGGGCTAGCGGGGGGCACAGATACGCAGTATTTT
CDR3aa: CASSSKGLAGGTDTQYF

d_gene: .
abundance: many
v_gene: TRBV29-1
j_gene: TRBJ1-2
CDR3nt: TGCAGCGTTGAATGGGGCCCCTGGGTCTACACCTTC
CDR3aa: CSVEWGPWVYTF

d_gene: TRBD1
abundance: many
v_gene: TRBV7-9
j_gene: TRBJ1-1
CDR3nt: TGTGCCAGCAGAAAAAAAGTGGACAGGGAGCTGGATGAAGCTTTCTTT
CDR3aa: CASRKKVDRELDEAFF

d_gene: .
abundance: many
v_gene: TRBV20-1
j_gene: TRBJ1-1
CDR3nt: TGCAGTGCTAGAGTAGGGACGATGGGACCTGAAGCTTTCTTT
CDR3aa: CSARVGTMGPEAFF

d_gene: .
abundance: many
v_gene: TRBV20-1
j_gene: TRBJ1-1
CDR3nt: TGCAGTGCTAGCCAAGGATCCTTCATGAACACTGAAGCTTTCTTT
CDR3aa: CSASQGSFMNTEAFF

d_gene: .
abundance: many
v_gene: TRBV2
j_gene: TRBJ2-3
CDR3nt: TGTGCCAGCAGTGACGCCGGAATTAGCACAGATACGCAGTATTTT
CDR3aa: CASSDAGISTDTQYF

d_gene: .
abundance: many
v_gene: TRBV20-1
j_gene: TRBJ1-2
CDR3nt: TGCAGTGCTATCCCTCGGAGAAACAACGGCTATGGCTACACCTTC
CDR3aa: CSAIPRRNNGYGYTF

d_gene: TRBD2
abundance: many
v_gene: TRBV7-2
j_gene: TRBJ2-7
CDR3nt: TGTGCCAGCAGCTCCCTCGCGGGGGGGCCCTACAACGAGCAGTACTTC
CDR3aa: CASSSLAGGPYNEQYF

d_gene: .
abundance: many
v_gene: TRBV20-1
j_gene: TRBJ2-3
CDR3nt: TGCAGTGCTAGTAATGAGGCAGCAGATACGCAGTATTTT
CDR3aa: CSASNEAADTQYF

d_gene: .
abundance: many
v_gene: TRBV28
j_gene: TRBJ1-5
CDR3nt: TGTGCCAGCAGTCCCCCGGGGGCGGGGGGCCAGCCCCAGCATTTT
CDR3aa: CASSPPGAGGQPQHF

d_gene: TRBD1
abundance: many
v_gene: TRBV7-2
j_gene: TRBJ1-1
CDR3nt: TGTGCCAGCAGCTTAGCGATCGAAGGACAGGGGATGGCCACTGAAGCTTTCTTT
CDR3aa: CASSLAIEGQGMATEAFF

d_gene: .
abundance: many
v_gene: TRBV12-3/TRBV12-4
j_gene: TRBJ1-1
CDR3nt: TGTGCCAGCAGTCTGCCACAGACTATAAACACTGAAGCTTTCTTT
CDR3aa: CASSLPQTINTEAFF

d_gene: .
abundance: .
v_gene: TRBV7-8
j_gene: TRBJ1-1
CDR3nt: TGTGCCAGCAGCCCCCCCCCCCCCTGGGGCCGGTCCGGGGGAGGTGTGAACACTGAAGCTTTCTTT
CDR3aa: CASSPPPPWGRSGGGVNTEAFF

d_gene: TRBD1
abundance: many
v_gene: TRBV28
j_gene: TRBJ1-5
CDR3nt: TGTGCCAGCACCGAAGCGCAGGGGGCGCTTCATCAGCCCCAGCATTTT
CDR3aa: CASTEAQGALHQPQHF

d_gene: .
abundance: many
v_gene: TRBV12-3/TRBV12-4
j_gene: TRBJ1-5
CDR3nt: TGTGCCAGCATCCGGAGGGGGGGAATAGGGGTAATGGGACAGCCCCAGCATTTT
CDR3aa: CASIRRGGIGVMGQPQHF

d_gene: .
abundance: many
v_gene: TRBV27
j_gene: TRBJ2-5
CDR3nt: TGTGCCAGCAGTTTATTTCGAGGGGTTGAGACCCAGTACTTC
CDR3aa: CASSLFRGVETQYF

d_gene: .
abundance: many
v_gene: TRBV7-8
j_gene: TRBJ1-3
CDR3nt: TGTGCCAGCAGCTATTGGCGGGGAGCGGGAAACACCATATATTTT
CDR3aa: CASSYWRGAGNTIYF

d_gene: TRBD2
abundance: many
v_gene: TRBV7-3
j_gene: TRBJ2-7
CDR3nt: TGTGCCAGCAGCTCCCGCCCGCGGGGGGTGGGAGAGCAGTACTTC
CDR3aa: CASSSRPRGVGEQYF

d_gene: TRBD2
abundance: many
v_gene: TRBV7-2
j_gene: TRBJ2-7
CDR3nt: TGTGCCAGCAGCTTTCGGGCTAGCGGGGGCCAAACCTACGAGCAGTACTTC
CDR3aa: CASSFRASGGQTYEQYF

d_gene: .
abundance: many
v_gene: TRBV20-1
j_gene: TRBJ2-3
CDR3nt: TGCAGTGCTAGAGCCGTTAACGTCGACGCTAGCACAGATACGCAGTATTTT
CDR3aa: CSARAVNVDASTDTQYF

d_gene: TRBD1
abundance: many
v_gene: TRBV10-3
j_gene: TRBJ2-1
CDR3nt: TGTGCCATCAGTGACAACAGGGGCCGGTCCAATGAGCAGTTCTTC
CDR3aa: CAISDNRGRSNEQFF

d_gene: .
abundance: many
v_gene: TRBV27
j_gene: TRBJ2-7
CDR3nt: TGTGCCAGCTCGCGGTACGGGGGCTACGAGCAGTACTTC
CDR3aa: CASSRYGGYEQYF

d_gene: .
abundance: few
v_gene: TRBV12-3/TRBV12-4
j_gene: TRBJ1-1
CDR3nt: TGTGCCAGCAGTTTACCCCCAGGGCCGATCACTGAAGCTTTCTTT
CDR3aa: CASSLPPGPITEAFF